The clone carrying this T cell receptor (beta chain) was seen only a few times. Antigen: not known. This CDR3 comprises 15 residues. V gave up 4 bases and J gave up 3 bases; unmatched junction bases: 4. Germline loops: CDR1 SGHAT, CDR2 FQNNGV. Generated by immunoSEQ multiplex PCR, the TCRdb table keeps only in-frame clones and is missing some. This table has over 25,000 clones, more than 65% appearing once. Antigen-specific CD4+ T cells were expanded (with viral peptide pools) by the ViraFEST assay ahead of sequencing. Following culture for approximately 11 days, CD4+ T cells were isolated. Nucleocapsid antibody tests were negative, and the vaccine recipients had no prior SARS-CoV-2 infection. Half of the medium was exchanged for IL-2 medium on both days 3 and 7. The data belong to a study of vaccination effects on CD4 cells after COVID-19. Study observations and caveats: Recruitment yielded few convalescent patients, and the study had no early post-infection timepoints.

This rearrangement joins TRBV11-2 to TRBJ2-1, with 9 bases that match TRBD1. The clonotype was recovered from a human donor who received a COVID-19 vaccine. The specimen was CD4+ T cells from PBMCs cultured with HCoV-NL63 spike peptides, collected before COVID-19 vaccination. CDR3 amino acids: CASSSDRGGYNEQFF. The CDR3 DNA reads as TGTGCCAGCAGCTCGGACAGGGGCGGCTACAATGAGCAGTTCTTC.